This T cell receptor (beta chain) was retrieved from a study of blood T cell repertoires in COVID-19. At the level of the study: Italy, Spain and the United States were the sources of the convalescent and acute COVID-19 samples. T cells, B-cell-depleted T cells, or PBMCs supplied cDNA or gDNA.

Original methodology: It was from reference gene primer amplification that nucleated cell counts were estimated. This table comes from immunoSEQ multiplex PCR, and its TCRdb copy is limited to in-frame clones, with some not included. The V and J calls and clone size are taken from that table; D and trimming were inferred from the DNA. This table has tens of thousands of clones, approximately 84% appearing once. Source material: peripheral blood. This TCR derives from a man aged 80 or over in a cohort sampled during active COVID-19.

The CDR3 here is CASSQGTAGADEQYF. CDR3 DNA: TGTGCCAGCAGCCAAGGTACAGCGGGGGCAGACGAGCAGTACTTC. The rearrangement links TRBV3-1 (or the pseudogene TRBV3-2) to TRBJ2-7, with 8 bases identical to TRBD2. Germline CDR1 reads LGHDT; CDR2 reads YNNKEL (reference sequence). The CDR3 sequence is 15 residues long. The V gene end was trimmed by 1 base and the J gene end by 5 bases; junction bases not matched to a gene: 7.